A selection of T cell receptor beta chains follows, all from one sample in a study of CD8 T cells in Susac syndrome. Using its own MiXCR run on the immunoSEQ multiplex PCR reads, TCRdb lists one record per CDR3 protein. The sample contains a few hundred thousand distinct CDR3 sequences, about 93% of which appear only once. The sample was CD4+ T cells from PBMCs. Receptor source: a human donor with multiple sclerosis. Each CDR3 is given with its conserved first and last residue. Each record gives: J gene, V gene, clone size, D gene, CDR3 protein, CDR3 DNA. A D gene is named only where the DNA matches it firmly. The size field is filled for only some rows; it gives once, few, many or a size class.

j_gene: TRBJ1-6
v_gene: TRBV2
abundance: -
d_gene: -
CDR3aa: CASSPDRLGSPLHF
CDR3nt: TGTGCCAGCAGCCCGGACCGCTTAGGCTCACCCCTCCACTTT

j_gene: TRBJ1-1
v_gene: TRBV7-9
abundance: -
d_gene: TRBD1
CDR3aa: CASNEQGVVAEAFF
CDR3nt: TGTGCCAGCAACGAACAGGGGGTAGTGGCTGAAGCTTTCTTT

j_gene: TRBJ2-5
v_gene: TRBV20-1
abundance: -
d_gene: TRBD2
CDR3aa: CSAAPSQGRGAETQYF
CDR3nt: TGCAGTGCCGCGCCGTCTCAGGGGCGGGGGGCAGAGACCCAGTACTTC

j_gene: TRBJ2-7
v_gene: TRBV11-2
abundance: -
d_gene: -
CDR3aa: CASSLDPPGAPLDEQYF
CDR3nt: TGTGCCAGCAGCTTAGATCCGCCGGGGGCGCCACTTGACGAGCAGTACTTC

j_gene: TRBJ2-1
v_gene: TRBV3-1
abundance: -
d_gene: -
CDR3aa: CASTAGHEQFF
CDR3nt: TGTGCCAGCACCGCGGGGCATGAGCAGTTCTTC

j_gene: TRBJ2-4
v_gene: TRBV19
abundance: -
d_gene: -
CDR3aa: CASSETGLSGIQYF
CDR3nt: TGTGCCAGTAGCGAAACAGGTCTAAGCGGCATTCAGTACTTC

j_gene: TRBJ1-5
v_gene: TRBV19
abundance: once
d_gene: TRBD1
CDR3aa: CASTPDRVLPQHF
CDR3nt: TGTGCCAGTACCCCGGACAGGGTCCTACCCCAGCATTTT

j_gene: TRBJ1-4
v_gene: TRBV2
abundance: -
d_gene: -
CDR3aa: CASSETGGEKLFF
CDR3nt: TGTGCCAGCAGTGAAACAGGTGGCGAAAAACTGTTTTTT

j_gene: TRBJ2-3
v_gene: TRBV4-1
abundance: -
d_gene: TRBD2
CDR3aa: CASSLVGLAPDTQYF
CDR3nt: TGCGCCAGCAGCCTAGTGGGACTAGCACCAGATACGCAGTATTTT

j_gene: TRBJ2-7
v_gene: TRBV11-2
abundance: -
d_gene: -
CDR3aa: CASAFGDEQYF
CDR3nt: TGTGCCAGCGCATTTGGGGACGAGCAGTACTTC

j_gene: TRBJ2-1
v_gene: TRBV14
abundance: -
d_gene: TRBD1
CDR3aa: CASSQVLPTGNDNEQFF
CDR3nt: TGTGCCAGCAGCCAAGTTTTGCCGACAGGGAACGACAATGAGCAGTTCTTC

j_gene: TRBJ1-2
v_gene: TRBV27
abundance: -
d_gene: -
CDR3aa: CASSLGRDYGYTF
CDR3nt: TGTGCCAGCAGTTTAGGTAGGGACTATGGCTACACCTTC

j_gene: TRBJ2-5
v_gene: TRBV12-3/TRBV12-4
abundance: -
d_gene: -
CDR3aa: CASSRGIMGRGGQEETQYF
CDR3nt: TGTGCCAGCAGCCGGGGGATTATGGGTCGCGGCGGACAGGAAGAGACCCAGTACTTC

j_gene: TRBJ2-7
v_gene: TRBV5-4
abundance: -
d_gene: TRBD2
CDR3aa: CASSLILGGASYEQYF
CDR3nt: TGTGCCAGCAGCTTGATTCTCGGGGGGGCCTCCTACGAGCAGTACTTC

j_gene: TRBJ2-1
v_gene: TRBV11-2
abundance: once
d_gene: TRBD1
CDR3aa: CASSPIKGRGINEQFF
CDR3nt: TGTGCCAGCAGCCCAATTAAGGGCAGGGGGATCAATGAGCAGTTCTTC

j_gene: TRBJ2-3
v_gene: TRBV19
abundance: -
d_gene: -
CDR3aa: CASSEGGADTQYF
CDR3nt: TGTGCCAGTAGTGAAGGGGGTGCAGATACGCAGTATTTT

j_gene: TRBJ1-5
v_gene: TRBV30
abundance: once
d_gene: TRBD1
CDR3aa: CAWSSRGKGQPQHF
CDR3nt: TGTGCCTGGAGTTCCAGGGGGAAAGGTCAGCCCCAGCATTTT

j_gene: TRBJ1-4
v_gene: TRBV30
abundance: once
d_gene: TRBD1
CDR3aa: CAWSTGTANEKLFF
CDR3nt: TGTGCCTGGAGCACCGGGACAGCGAATGAAAAACTGTTTTTT

j_gene: TRBJ1-1
v_gene: TRBV5-4
abundance: -
d_gene: -
CDR3aa: CASSLGSGANTEAFF
CDR3nt: TGTGCCAGCAGCTTGGGATCAGGGGCAAACACTGAAGCTTTCTTT

j_gene: TRBJ2-1
v_gene: TRBV7-3
abundance: -
d_gene: TRBD2
CDR3aa: CASSRPDSGGHNEQFF
CDR3nt: TGTGCCAGCAGCCGACCCGATAGCGGGGGGCACAATGAGCAGTTCTTC

j_gene: TRBJ2-5
v_gene: TRBV20-1
abundance: -
d_gene: TRBD2
CDR3aa: CSAPGLAGGPETQYF
CDR3nt: TGCAGTGCCCCGGGCCTAGCGGGGGGGCCGGAGACCCAGTACTTC

j_gene: TRBJ2-1
v_gene: TRBV28
abundance: -
d_gene: -
CDR3aa: CASSLGGWEQFF
CDR3nt: TGTGCCAGCAGTTTAGGGGGCTGGGAGCAGTTCTTC

j_gene: TRBJ1-1
v_gene: TRBV29-1
abundance: -
d_gene: -
CDR3aa: CSIGPGMGVKNTEAFF
CDR3nt: TGCAGCATCGGGCCGGGTATGGGGGTAAAGAACACTGAAGCTTTCTTT